This is a list of T cell receptor beta chains from one sample in a study of T-cell reconstitution after alpha-beta-depleted transplantation in children. TCRdb ran MiXCR on the PCR reads and lists one entry per CDR3 protein. The profile shows roughly 500,000 distinct CDR3 sequences, 8% to 11% of them singletons. Sequences were derived from PBMCs, sampled before TCRalphabeta/CD19-depleted stem cell transplant. The receptor set was obtained from a child aged 2 to 15 with inherited bone marrow failure, due to receive a stem cell transplant. Each CDR3 is given with its conserved first and last residue. Each record gives: V gene, clone size, J gene, D gene, CDR3 protein, CDR3 DNA. D genes are given only for firm matches. Rows may omit the clone size; those that give it use once, few, many or a size class.

TRBV29-1	many	TRBJ2-5	TRBD1	CSVEVFTGGAETQYF	TGCAGCGTTGAAGTTTTTACAGGGGGAGCAGAGACCCAGTACTTC
TRBV20-1	few	TRBJ2-7	.	CSASPGQNYEQYF	TGCAGTGCTAGCCCCGGACAAAACTACGAGCAGTACTTC
TRBV28	many	TRBJ2-3	.	CASSFFGSATGTDTQYF	TGTGCCAGCAGTTTTTTCGGGTCAGCGACCGGCACAGATACGCAGTATTTT
TRBV7-2	few	TRBJ2-7	TRBD2	CASSAGLALYEQYF	TGTGCCAGCAGCGCGGGACTAGCCCTCTACGAGCAGTACTTC
TRBV27	.	TRBJ2-7	TRBD1	CASSFSQGVLPYEQYF	TGTGCCAGCAGTTTTTCACAGGGGGTGTTACCCTACGAGCAGTACTTC
TRBV7-2	many	TRBJ1-1	.	CASSLVVVPNTEAFF	TGTGCCAGCAGCTTAGTCGTGGTGCCGAACACTGAAGCTTTCTTT
TRBV5-1	many	TRBJ1-1	.	CARFRKGRGRTEAFF	TGCGCCAGATTCAGAAAGGGGCGCGGGCGCACTGAAGCTTTCTTT
TRBV7-6	many	TRBJ2-3	.	CASSFGVASTDTQYF	TGTGCCAGCAGCTTCGGCGTCGCTTCCACAGATACGCAGTATTTT
TRBV27	many	TRBJ1-2	.	CASSYRGANYGYTF	TGTGCCAGCAGTTATCGGGGGGCCAACTATGGCTACACCTTC
TRBV7-9	many	TRBJ2-1	.	CASSFDRPYNEQFF	TGTGCCAGCAGCTTCGACAGGCCCTACAATGAGCAGTTCTTC
TRBV5-5	many	TRBJ1-5	TRBD1	CASSWGTGLNQPQHF	TGTGCCAGCAGCTGGGGGACAGGCCTGAATCAGCCCCAGCATTTT
TRBV6-1	many	TRBJ1-3	.	CASTPWASGNTIYF	TGTGCCAGCACCCCCTGGGCCTCTGGAAACACCATATATTTT
TRBV10-3	many	TRBJ2-1	.	CATKKGGATYNEQFF	TGTGCCACCAAAAAGGGGGGGGCCACCTACAATGAGCAGTTCTTC
TRBV11-2	many	TRBJ2-5	.	CASSLSQEAQYF	TGTGCCAGCAGCTTAAGTCAGGAGGCCCAGTACTTC